The 29 T cell receptor beta chains below were found in one sample sequenced in a study of blood T cell repertoires in COVID-19. Using immunoSEQ multiplex PCR, the repertoire was profiled, and TCRdb retains in-frame clones only, with some absent. The data contain more than 70,000 clones, 75% to 95% of them singletons. Sequenced input: peripheral blood. These receptors all stem from a woman older than 75 with acute or convalescent COVID-19.

The V gene is TRBV3-1 (or the pseudogene TRBV3-2), the J gene TRBJ2-5, with no clear D. The germline V gene encodes CDR1 LGHDT and CDR2 YNNKEL (reference sequence). This CDR3 has 12 residues. Trimming removed 0 bases from V and 6 bases from J, with 5 bases in between. The DNA for the CDR3 is TGTGCCAGCAGCCAAGATTCCAAGACCCAGTACTTC. This gives the protein CASSQDSKTQYF.

The rearrangement joins TRBV28 to TRBJ2-7; 8 bases map to TRBD1. V lost 8 bases and J lost 7; bases outside the gene matches: 10. This CDR3 has 13 residues. CDR1 is MDHEN and CDR2 is SYDVKM in the germline V gene. The CDR3 DNA reads as TGTGCCAGCCTGTTTTCCGGGACAGGAGAGCAGTACTTC. Translating gives CASLFSGTGEQYF.

The genes are TRBV19 and TRBJ1-4; D not certain. Between the trimmed V and J ends, which lost 6 bases and 10 bases, there was a span of 18 bases. This CDR3 spans 14 amino acids. Germline V gives CDR1 LNHDA, CDR2 SQIVND (reference sequence). The CDR3 DNA reads TGTGCCAGTAGACAGAGTGGTAATGTCGGAAAACTGTTTTTT. Translation gives CASRQSGNVGKLFF.

The rearrangement links TRBV2 to TRBJ2-7; TRBD1 agrees at 9 bases. With V trimmed by 8 bases and J by 6 bases, 8 bases remained unmatched. CDR3 length: 13 residues. Germline-derived CDR1 and CDR2 are SNHLY and FYNNEI. The chain's CDR3 is CASAGTGYSEQYF. In nucleotides, the CDR3 is TGTGCCAGCGCTGGGACAGGGTACTCCGAGCAGTACTTC.

This clone came up once. The rearrangement uses TRBV27 and TRBJ1-2; 12 nucleotides agree with TRBD1. J gave up 8 bases and V 0 bases, and 4 bases lay outside the gene matches. The CDR3 is 15 amino acids. The germline V gene has CDR1 MNHEY and CDR2 SMNVEV (reference sequence). The CDR3 reads CASSLSGQGARGYTF. The DNA for the CDR3 is TGTGCCAGCAGTTTATCGGGACAGGGGGCGCGCGGCTACACCTTC.

CDR3: CASSYSSEEGNTIYF. In DNA, the CDR3 is TGTGCCAGCAGTTACTCTTCGGAGGAGGGAAACACCATATATTTT. The chain has TRBV6-6 and TRBJ1-3, with D uncertain. V was pared by 0 bases and J by 4 bases, with 10 bases between. Germline values: CDR1 MNHNY, CDR2 SVGAGI (reference sequence). This CDR3 contains 15 residues.

The chain carries TRBV5-1 and TRBJ2-7; 7 bases agree with TRBD2. Germline loops: CDR1 SGHRS, CDR2 YFSETQ. The CDR3 is made up of 13 amino acids. With V trimmed by 5 bases and J by 4 bases, 6 bases remained unmatched. CDR3 sequence (DNA): TGCGCCAGCAGTGGGGGAGGGAGGTACGAGCAGTACTTC. It is translated as CASSGGGRYEQYF.

J is TRBJ1-3 and V is TRBV18; tentatively, D is TRBD1 (5 bases). V lost 2 bases and J 0 bases, leaving 11 bases between the germline ends. The CDR3 has 16 residues. CDR1 and CDR2 from the germline V gene are KGHSH and LQKENI. The CDR3 coding sequence is TGTGCCAGCTCACCAGCCCAGGGAAACTCTGGAAACACCATATATTTT. Its translation is CASSPAQGNSGNTIYF. Full variable domain (rest looked up from reference TRBV18 and TRBJ1-3): NAGVMQNPRHLVRRRGQEARLRCSPMKGHSHVYWYRQLPEEGLKFMVYLQKENIIDESGMPKERFSAEFPKEGPSILRIQQVVRGDSAAYFCASSPAQGNSGNTIYFGEGSWLTVV.

The chain is built from TRBV29-1 and TRBJ1-1, with D possibly TRBD1 on 5 matching bases. Germline V gene data show CDR1 as SQVTM and CDR2 as ANQGSEA. This CDR3 spans 13 amino acids. Trimming took 2 bases from V and 2 from J, leaving 9 bases between them. The CDR3 bases are TGCAGCGTTGAAACAGGACAAAACACTGAAGCTTTCTTT. This encodes CSVETGQNTEAFF.

The rearrangement links TRBV7-2 to TRBJ1-6; no firm D call. The CDR3 consists of 12 residues. Germline CDR1 is SGHTA and CDR2 is FQGNSA. V was pared by 4 bases and J by 7 bases, with 5 bases between. CDR3 DNA: TGTGCCAGCAGCTCCCCAAATTCACCCCTCCACTTT. As protein: CASSSPNSPLHF.

This chain joins TRBV5-1 and TRBJ2-1; the D gene is possibly TRBD2 (6 bases). The CDR3 is made up of 15 amino acids. V gave up 6 bases and J gave up 0 bases, with 13 bases separating them. Germline CDR1 is SGHRS and CDR2 is YFSETQ. This chain's CDR3 is CASTYAGSSYNEQFF. The DNA for the CDR3 is TGCGCCAGCACCTATGCGGGGAGCTCCTACAATGAGCAGTTCTTC. Complete variable domain (other parts from reference TRBV5-1 and TRBJ2-1): KAGVTQTPRYLIKTRGQQVTLSCSPISGHRSVSWYQQTPGQGLQFLFEYFSETQRNKGNFPGRFSGRQFSNSRSEMNVSTLELGDSALYLCASTYAGSSYNEQFFGPGTRLTVL.

This chain links TRBV9 with TRBJ2-7; D might be TRBD2 (6 bases). This CDR3 is built from 15 residues. Germline-derived CDR1 and CDR2 are SGDLS and YYNGEE. The V and J ends lost 2 bases and 0 bases respectively, with 12 bases between them. The CDR3 region has the DNA TGTGCCAGCAGCGTTAGCGGCCAAAGCTCCTACGAGCAGTACTTC. Protein sequence: CASSVSGQSSYEQYF.

The chain links TRBV5-1 to TRBJ2-3, with 9 bases matching TRBD2. Germline CDR1 is SGHRS and CDR2 is YFSETQ. V gave up 2 bases and J gave up 0 bases; unmatched junction bases: 7. The CDR3 loop spans 17 amino acids. CDR3 sequence: CASSLTGTSRSTDTQYF. The CDR3 DNA follows: TGCGCCAGCAGCTTAACCGGGACTAGCCGTAGCACAGATACGCAGTATTTT. The variable domain in full, completed from reference TRBV5-1 and TRBJ2-3, reads KAGVTQTPRYLIKTRGQQVTLSCSPISGHRSVSWYQQTPGQGLQFLFEYFSETQRNKGNFPGRFSGRQFSNSRSEMNVSTLELGDSALYLCASSLTGTSRSTDTQYFGPGTRLTVL.

The genes are TRBV9 and TRBJ1-1, with D perhaps matching TRBD1 (6 bases). The germline V gene has CDR1 SGDLS and CDR2 YYNGEE. This CDR3 contains 15 residues. V lost 0 bases and J 6 bases, leaving 15 bases between the germline ends. CDR3 amino acids: CASSVEAGVSPEAFF. For the CDR3, the DNA is TGTGCCAGCAGCGTAGAGGCAGGGGTAAGTCCTGAAGCTTTCTTT.

V and J are TRBV24-1 and TRBJ2-3; D possibly corresponds to TRBD1 (5 bases). Per the germline V gene, CDR1 is KGHDR and CDR2 is SFDVKD. V lost 3 bases, J lost 2 bases, and 11 bases lay in between. This CDR3 region has 15 residues. CDR3 in amino acids: CATSDARGPTDTQYF. CDR3 sequence (DNA): TGTGCCACCAGTGATGCAAGGGGCCCCACAGATACGCAGTATTTT.

The rearrangement uses TRBV27 and TRBJ1-4; 9 bases line up with TRBD1. The CDR3 extends over 15 amino acids. Per the germline V gene, CDR1 is MNHEY and CDR2 is SMNVEV (reference sequence). The J segment lost 8 bases and the V segment lost 6 bases, leaving 10 bases of the junction unmatched. CDR3 coding DNA: TGTGCCAGCAGGGAATTACAGGGGGCGCGGGAAAAACTGTTTTTT. Protein: CASRELQGAREKLFF.

The V and J genes are TRBV9 and TRBJ1-3; 7 nucleotides align to TRBD1. The CDR3 runs to 14 residues. V gave up 6 bases and J gave up 0 bases; unmatched junction bases: 3. CDR1 and CDR2 from the germline V gene are SGDLS and YYNGEE. CDR3 loop: CASNRGSSGNTIYF. In DNA, the CDR3 is TGTGCCAGCAACAGGGGAAGCTCTGGAAACACCATATATTTT. Combining the CDR3 with reference TRBV9 and TRBJ1-3 gives the whole variable domain DSGVTQTPKHLITATGQRVTLRCSPRSGDLSVYWYQQSLDQGLQFLIQYYNGEERAKGNILERFSAQQFPDLHSELNLSSLELGDSALYFCASNRGSSGNTIYFGEGSWLTVV.

This clone is a singleton in its sample. The chain employs TRBV5-1 and TRBJ1-1; 8 bases line up with TRBD1. Germline trimming cut 6 bases from V and 1 base from J; bases unmatched to any gene: 5. The V gene's germline CDR1 is SGHRS and CDR2 YFSETQ. This CDR3 contains 14 residues. CDR3 region: CASTVDRANTEAFF. Written as DNA, the CDR3 is TGCGCCAGCACCGTGGACAGGGCGAACACTGAAGCTTTCTTT.

In its sample, this clone was seen once. The chain recombines TRBV19 with TRBJ2-3; 9 bases are shared with TRBD2. Germline V gene lookup returns CDR1 LNHDA and CDR2 SQIVND (reference sequence). The trim removed 3 bases at V and 3 bases at J, leaving 7 bases unmatched. The CDR3 extends over 16 amino acids. CDR3 protein: CASSMIAGGSTDTQYF. DNA for the CDR3: TGTGCCAGTAGTATGATTGCGGGAGGGTCTACAGATACGCAGTATTTT.

The rearrangement links TRBV19 to TRBJ1-2; 7 nucleotides line up with TRBD1. Trimming cost V 7 bases and J 8 bases; bases outside gene matches: 13. The CDR3 is 14 amino acids. From germline, CDR1 is LNHDA and CDR2 SQIVND (reference sequence). The CDR3 loop is CASTTPDRPWGYTF. CDR3 bases: TGTGCCAGTACTACCCCGGACAGGCCTTGGGGCTACACCTTC.

A single count supports this clone. The CDR3 spells CASSITGTSGGYNEQFF. The CDR3 DNA sequence: TGTGCCAGCAGCATCACCGGGACTAGCGGGGGTTACAATGAGCAGTTCTTC. The J gene is TRBJ2-1, the V gene TRBV7-8, with 14 bases lining up with TRBD2. CDR1 SGHVS and CDR2 FQNEAQ come from the germline V gene. V gave up 5 bases and J gave up 4 bases; unmatched junction bases: 7. CDR3 length: 17 amino acids.

The V and J genes are TRBV7-6 and TRBJ2-3, with 10 bases identical to TRBD2. Germline CDR1 is SGHVS and CDR2 is FNYEAQ. CDR3 length: 15 amino acids. Trimming cost V 5 bases and J 4 bases; bases outside gene matches: 6. The CDR3, as DNA: TGTGCCAGCAGCAAAAGCGGGAGGGCCCCAGATACGCAGTATTTT. It yields the protein CASSKSGRAPDTQYF.

This chain joins TRBV3-1 (or the pseudogene TRBV3-2) and TRBJ2-2; no firm D call. The germline gives CDR1 LGHDT, CDR2 YNNKEL (reference sequence). Trimming removed 3 bases at V and 7 bases at J, with 6 bases between. CDR3 length: 12 residues. In nucleotides, the CDR3 is TGTGCCAGCAGCCAGGGCATCGGGGAGCTGTTTTTT. This encodes CASSQGIGELFF.

The V and J genes are TRBV20-1 and TRBJ1-1; 9 bases fit TRBD1. Trimming removed 6 bases from V and 10 bases from J; junction bases left unmatched: 3. Germline V gives CDR1 DFQATT, CDR2 SNEGSKA (reference sequence). The CDR3 covers 10 residues. CDR3 protein: CSAGDRVAFF. The CDR3 nucleotides read TGCAGTGCGGGGGACAGGGTAGCTTTCTTT.

The J gene is TRBJ2-3, the V gene TRBV19, with 9 bases matching TRBD2. The CDR3 contains 15 residues. The V and J ends lost 6 bases and 1 base, in that order; junction bases with no gene match: 5. Germline V gene lookup returns CDR1 LNHDA and CDR2 SQIVND (reference sequence). CDR3 residues: CASSISGGRTDTQYF. DNA of the CDR3: TGTGCCAGTAGCATTAGCGGGGGCCGCACAGATACGCAGTATTTT.

The rearrangement links TRBV2 to TRBJ1-2; D may be TRBD1 (5 bases). The CDR3 consists of 14 residues. CDR1 and CDR2 from the germline V gene are SNHLY and FYNNEI. Trimming pared 0 bases from V and 8 bases from J, leaving 13 bases between. CDR3: CASSEAGGVQGYTF. As DNA, the CDR3 is TGTGCCAGCAGTGAAGCAGGAGGGGTTCAGGGCTACACCTTC.

This sequence joins TRBV19 and TRBJ2-1, with a possible D match to TRBD1 (6 bases). Trimming removed 5 bases at V and 5 bases at J, with 10 bases between. This CDR3 region has 13 residues. Germline CDR1 is LNHDA and CDR2 is SQIVND (reference sequence). Here the CDR3 reads CASSSGTHNEQFF. The CDR3 DNA reads TGTGCCAGTAGTTCCGGGACACACAATGAGCAGTTCTTC.

The chain carries TRBV5-1 and TRBJ2-3; perhaps TRBD1 as D (5 bases). V was trimmed by 1 base and J by 0 bases, leaving 9 bases between them. Looked up from germline, CDR1 is SGHRS and CDR2 is YFSETQ. The CDR3 runs 15 residues. The CDR3 loop is CASSLQGTSTDTQYF. CDR3 sequence (DNA): TGCGCCAGCAGCTTGCAGGGCACTAGCACAGATACGCAGTATTTT.

In this sample, this clone turned up once. The J gene is TRBJ1-2, the V gene TRBV7-8; TRBD1 might be the D (6 bases). The germline V gene encodes CDR1 SGHVS and CDR2 FQNEAQ. The CDR3 has 13 amino acids. V was trimmed by 2 bases and J by 6 bases, leaving 10 bases between them. The CDR3 DNA reads as TGTGCCAGCAGCTTATCAGGGGCGGATGGCTACACCTTC. Translated, it gives CASSLSGADGYTF.